The clone carrying this T cell receptor beta chain was counted a few times. No antigen is known for it. This CDR3 is 13 amino acids long. Germline values: CDR1 MNHEY, CDR2 SVGEGT. The V gene lost 0 bases and the J gene lost 5 bases, with 7 bases spanning the gap. The data were taken from a study of T-cell memory formation after mild COVID-19. Study-wide points: Cross-reactive memory appears to have joined, as suggested by some responding clones showing up in pre-infection memory. Later expanders leaned toward CD4+, whereas clones contracting from day 15 to 85 were balanced CD4/CD8. For contracting clones, CD4+ ones sat mainly in CM and EM, CD8+ in EMRA.

The TCR alpha and TCR beta cDNA libraries, bearing sample barcodes and UMIs, were generated by 5'RACE using constant-segment primers. TCRdb used MiXCR to reprocess the 5' RACE reads, holding one entry per CDR3 protein. The sample contains 470,000 or so distinct CDR3 sequences, around 19% of which appear only once. Sequenced sample: PBMCs or a T cell subset sorted from them (not recorded which). The chain joins TRBV6-2 or TRBV6-3 to TRBJ2-5, with unresolved D. The clonotype originates from an adult woman who had mild COVID-19 (a few samples of this study predate the infection). Cell type and time point are not known. The CDR3 loop reads CASSYSTRETQYF. The CDR3 DNA is TGTGCCAGCAGTTACTCGACGCGGGAGACCCAGTACTTC.